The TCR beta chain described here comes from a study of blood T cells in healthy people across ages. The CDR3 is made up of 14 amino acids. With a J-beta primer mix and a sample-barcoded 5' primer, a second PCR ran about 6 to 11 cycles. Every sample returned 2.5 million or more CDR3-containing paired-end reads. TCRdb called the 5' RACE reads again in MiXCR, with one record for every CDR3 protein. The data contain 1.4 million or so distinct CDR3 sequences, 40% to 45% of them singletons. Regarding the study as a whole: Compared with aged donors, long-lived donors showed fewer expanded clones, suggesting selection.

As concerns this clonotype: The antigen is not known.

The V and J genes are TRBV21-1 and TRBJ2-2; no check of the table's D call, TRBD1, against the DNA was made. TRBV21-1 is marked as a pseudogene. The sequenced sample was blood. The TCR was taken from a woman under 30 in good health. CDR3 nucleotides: TGTGCCAGCAGCAAAGGCAGGGACACCGGGGAGCTGTTTTTT. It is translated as CASSKGRDTGELFF.